The TCR beta chain described here comes from a study of OX40 agonist ivuxolimab in advanced cancers. This CDR3 is built from 14 residues. CDR1 and CDR2 from the germline V gene are SGHRS and YFSETQ. V lost 3 bases to trimming and J lost 1 base, with 10 bases between them. Measured with immunoSEQ multiplex PCR; TCRdb has only the in-frame clones, and not every one. This table has around 70,000 clones, roughly 85% appearing once. This sequence originates from an adult with an advanced solid tumor such as melanoma, head and neck, liver or kidney cancer. The sequenced sample was CD4+ or CD8+ T cells sorted from blood, obtained in a trial of the OX40 agonist ivuxolimab. The chain is built from TRBV5-1 and TRBJ1-1; D is ambiguous. The CDR3 here is CASSSIAGNTEAFF. DNA of the CDR3: TGCGCCAGCAGCTCCATTGCGGGGAACACTGAAGCTTTCTTT.